The rows below give T cell receptor beta chains drawn from one sample of a study of T cell repertoires in ileal Crohn's disease. The assay was immunoSEQ multiplex PCR, and TCRdb's table has in-frame clones only and misses some. Of about 5,200 clones listed, over 80% are singletons. Sequenced: ileal tissue. All receptors derive from an adult with Crohn's disease. The CDR3 runs from the conserved cysteine through the conserved F or W. A D gene is named only where the DNA matches it firmly. Clone size is stated in some rows and not others, as once, few, many or a class when expanded.

cdr3_nt cdr3_aa j_call clone_size cdr3_length d_call v_call
TGCGCCAGCAGTGAGTCGGGGCATGGCTACACCTTC CASSESGHGYTF TRBJ1-2 NA 12 NA TRBV10-2
TGTGCCAGCGCTACAGAGACCTACGAGCAGTACTTC CASATETYEQYF TRBJ2-7 once 12 NA TRBV5-6
TGCGCCAGCAGCCAAGTCTCAGGGCCCGGGGAGCTGTTTTTT CASSQVSGPGELFF TRBJ2-2 NA 14 NA TRBV4-1
TGTGCCAGCAGCTTTGTGGGACAGATGGATCTATCCCATGGGCAGTACTTC CASSFVGQMDLSHGQYF TRBJ2-7 NA 17 TRBD1 TRBV7-9
TGCAGCGCCGAGGGGGGGGCCGCGCTGAACACTGAAGCTTTCTTT CSAEGGAALNTEAFF TRBJ1-1 NA 15 NA TRBV29-1
TGCAGCGTTGGGGAGGGCGCCGGGAACACTGAAGCTTTCTTT CSVGEGAGNTEAFF TRBJ1-1 NA 14 NA TRBV29-1
TGTGCCAGCTCACCACCGTGGACAGACCTTACCTACAATGAGCAGTTCTTC CASSPPWTDLTYNEQFF TRBJ2-1 NA 17 NA TRBV18
TGTGCCAGCAGCGTGGACACACCTAATTCACCCCTCCACTTT CASSVDTPNSPLHF TRBJ1-6 NA 14 NA TRBV6-1
TGCAGCGTGGCAACAGGGGGCAGGGCAACTAATGAAAAACTGTTTTTT CSVATGGRATNEKLFF TRBJ1-4 once 16 TRBD1 TRBV29-1
TGTGCCAGCAGCCTCAGGTCAGGGAAGCAGTACTTC CASSLRSGKQYF TRBJ2-7 NA 12 NA TRBV6-1
TGTGCCAGCAGCTTGGCAGGGAACGAGCAGTACTTC CASSLAGNEQYF TRBJ2-7 NA 12 NA TRBV5-6
TGCGCCAGCAGCACGGGGACAGGGGAAGGAGAGACCCAGTACTTC CASSTGTGEGETQYF TRBJ2-5 NA 15 TRBD1 TRBV5-1
TGCAGCGTCCCGGCGGCGGGGGCACGCGGCTACACCTTC CSVPAAGARGYTF TRBJ1-2 NA 13 NA TRBV29-1
TGCGCCAGCAGCTTGGTAGCCTACGAGCAGTTCTTC CASSLVAYEQFF TRBJ2-1 few 12 NA TRBV5-1
TGTGCCAGCGCCTACAGGCAGACCTACGAGCAGTACTTC CASAYRQTYEQYF TRBJ2-7 NA 13 NA TRBV10-3
TGTGCCAGCAGTTTGACTAGCGGGAGGAAGGATACGCAGTATTTT CASSLTSGRKDTQYF TRBJ2-3 NA 15 TRBD2 TRBV27
TGTGCCAGCAGCTGGAGGGGGAACACTGAAGCTTTCTTT CASSWRGNTEAFF TRBJ1-1 NA 13 NA TRBV5-6
TGTGCCAGCAGTTACGGGAGGGGTCGCACAGATACGCAGTATTTT CASSYGRGRTDTQYF TRBJ2-3 NA 15 TRBD2 TRBV6-5
TGTGCCAGCAGCCAAGACGGACTAGCGGGGGCCTACGAGCAGTACTTC CASSQDGLAGAYEQYF TRBJ2-7 NA 16 TRBD2 TRBV4-2
TGTGCCAGCAAACCCCCCCCAGCTGAAGCTTTCTTT CASKPPPAEAFF TRBJ1-1 NA 12 NA TRBV2
TGCGCCAGCAGCTTGGTGCGACTAGCGGGAGGGGTCCAAGAGACCCAGTACTTC CASSLVRLAGGVQETQYF TRBJ2-5 NA 18 TRBD2 TRBV5-1
TGCGCCAGCAGCCTACTAGCGGGAGGCAGTACTGAGCAGTTCTTC CASSLLAGGSTEQFF TRBJ2-1 NA 15 TRBD2 TRBV5-1
TGCGCCAGCAGCGCGACTAGTGGAGCGCAGTATTTT CASSATSGAQYF TRBJ2-3 NA 12 NA TRBV5-1
TGTGCCAGCAGCCCTCTGGGTCCGATCAATGAGCAGTTCTTC CASSPLGPINEQFF TRBJ2-1 NA 14 NA TRBV6-1
TGTGCCAGCAGTTTAAATGACAGGGGCTATGGCTACACCTTC CASSLNDRGYGYTF TRBJ1-2 NA 14 TRBD1 TRBV27
TGCGCCAGCAGCCAAGATACTAGCGGGCAGAGATACAATGAGCAGTTCTTC CASSQDTSGQRYNEQFF TRBJ2-1 NA 17 TRBD2 TRBV4-1
TGTGCCTGGAGCCAGGGGTTTGATCGTACCGGGGAGCTGTTTTTT CAWSQGFDRTGELFF TRBJ2-2 NA 15 NA TRBV30
TGTGCCAGCAGCTTAGGAGGCCTGGCCTACGAGCAGTACTTC CASSLGGLAYEQYF TRBJ2-7 NA 14 NA TRBV5-3
TGTGCCAGCAGACGGGCGGGACTAGCGGGACCTAATGAGCAGTTCTTC CASRRAGLAGPNEQFF TRBJ2-1 NA 16 TRBD2 TRBV28
TGCGCCAGCAGCGTAACAGGCTCTGGGGCCAACGTCCTGACTTTC CASSVTGSGANVLTF TRBJ2-6 NA 15 NA TRBV5-1
TGTGCCAGCAGTTTACCCAGCGGCCTGAGCACAGATACGCAGTATTTT CASSLPSGLSTDTQYF TRBJ2-3 NA 16 NA TRBV28
TGTGCCTGGAGTCAAGGGAGGGATTATGGCTACACCTTC CAWSQGRDYGYTF TRBJ1-2 once 13 NA TRBV30
TGTGTGAGCGGGACTGGCTACGAGCAGTACTTC CVSGTGYEQYF TRBJ2-7 NA 11 TRBD2 TRBV6-5
TGTGCCAGCAGATACGGGAGCACCGGGGAGCTGTTTTTT CASRYGSTGELFF TRBJ2-2 NA 13 NA TRBV7-8
TGCAGCGTTTTCTTCCGTGAAGAGACCCAGTACTTC CSVFFREETQYF TRBJ2-5 NA 12 NA TRBV29-1
TGCGCCAGCACTTATATTAGCGGGAGTTTCAATGAGCAGTTCTTC CASTYISGSFNEQFF TRBJ2-1 few 15 TRBD2 TRBV5-1
TGTGCCAGCAGACCCTCCGGGACAGGGGCTGGCTACACCTTC CASRPSGTGAGYTF TRBJ1-2 NA 14 TRBD1 TRBV25-1
TGTGCCAGTAAACTAGACCAGGGTACAGATACGCAGTATTTT CASKLDQGTDTQYF TRBJ2-3 once 14 NA TRBV11-3
TGTGCCAGCACGGACACCACTCAGTCTAATGAAAAACTGTTTTTT CASTDTTQSNEKLFF TRBJ1-4 NA 15 NA TRBV2
TGTGCCACCTCCTTCCGGGGGGGGTACGAGCAGTACTTC CATSFRGGYEQYF TRBJ2-7 NA 13 TRBD2 TRBV19
TGTGCCAGCAGCCTAGGGCTAGCGGGGGAACAAGAGACCCAGTACTTC CASSLGLAGEQETQYF TRBJ2-5 NA 16 TRBD2 TRBV5-4
TGTGCCAGCAGTTTACGGACAGGGGGCTATGGCTACACCTTC CASSLRTGGYGYTF TRBJ1-2 NA 14 TRBD1 TRBV6-5
TGTGCCAGCAGCGAAGCAGGTGCTAGGAGAGACACTGAAGCTTTCTTT CASSEAGARRDTEAFF TRBJ1-1 NA 16 NA TRBV9
TGTGCCAGCAGTGAAGGGCAGGGGGAAACAGATACGCAGTATTTT CASSEGQGETDTQYF TRBJ2-3 NA 15 TRBD1 TRBV25-1
TGCGCCAGCAGCCGAACCCCGGGAGACAGGGCTGGGGCCAACGTCCTGACTTTC CASSRTPGDRAGANVLTF TRBJ2-6 few 18 NA TRBV5-1
TGTGCCAGCAGCGACACATCCGGACGGTATAGCAATCAGCCCCAGCATTTT CASSDTSGRYSNQPQHF TRBJ1-5 NA 17 NA TRBV7-8
TGTGCCAGCAGCCCTAACAGGGGGGCTGGGGCCAACGTCCTGACTTTC CASSPNRGAGANVLTF TRBJ2-6 NA 16 TRBD1 TRBV11-3
TGTGCCTGGAACCGAGGGGGGGGCCACGAGCAGTACTTC CAWNRGGGHEQYF TRBJ2-7 NA 13 NA TRBV30
TGTGCCAGCAGTGTAACAGGGACTAGCGGGACAGATACGCAGTATTTT CASSVTGTSGTDTQYF TRBJ2-3 few 16 TRBD2 TRBV6-4
TGCGCCAGCAGCTTGGAACACGCAACCGTCTCCTACAATGAGCAGTTCTTC CASSLEHATVSYNEQFF TRBJ2-1 NA 17 NA TRBV5-1
TGTGCCAGCAGCTCAGGGACCGACTATGGCTACACCTTC CASSSGTDYGYTF TRBJ1-2 NA 13 NA TRBV7-8